These 7 T cell receptor beta chains originate from one sample sequenced in a study of blood T cell repertoires in COVID-19 (dated by TCRdb to 2018 to 2020). Library preparation used the immunoSEQ multiplex PCR assay. TCRdb mirrors the immuneACCESS table, restricted to in-frame sequences. Some clones are absent from its copies; in checked studies, under half trace to an unresolved V gene, and the reason for the others is unknown. A total of some 200,000 clones appear in this sample, 70% to 90% of them only once. The ten largest account for more than 10% of the sample. Sequencing was performed on peripheral blood. The receptors were sampled from a human donor in a cohort sampled during active COVID-19.

The J gene is TRBJ1-6, the V gene TRBV2; 9 nucleotides line up with TRBD1. Germline values: CDR1 SNHLY, CDR2 FYNNEI. V shed 4 bases, J shed 0 bases, and the junction held 7 bases outside the gene matches. The CDR3 has 18 residues. CDR3 coding DNA: TGTGCCAGCAGTGCCTCGGGACAGGGCCTCTCCTATAATTCACCCCTCCACTTT. Protein sequence: CASSASGQGLSYNSPLHF.

This chain links TRBV9 with TRBJ2-5; D unresolved. Trimming pared 0 bases from V and 2 bases from J, leaving 8 bases between. The germline CDR1 and CDR2 sequences are SGDLS and YYNGEE. This CDR3 has 14 amino acids. CDR3 residues: CASSVVPDQETQYF. As DNA, the CDR3 is TGTGCCAGCAGCGTAGTCCCAGATCAAGAGACCCAGTACTTC.

The rearrangement uses TRBV6-5 and TRBJ2-7; 10 bases are a match to TRBD2. The V segment lost 8 bases and the J segment 3 bases; nucleotides outside the gene matches: 7. CDR1 and CDR2 from the germline V gene are MNHEY and SVGAGI. The CDR3 runs to 14 residues. The chain's CDR3 is CASWEREGHYEQYF. In DNA form, the CDR3 reads TGTGCCAGCTGGGAGCGGGAGGGCCACTACGAGCAGTACTTC.

The rearrangement joins TRBV18 to TRBJ2-1; 8 bases fit TRBD2. Germline V gene lookup returns CDR1 KGHSH and CDR2 LQKENI. The CDR3 spans 16 residues. Trimming removed 0 bases from V and 6 bases from J; junction bases left unmatched: 7. CDR3 in DNA: TGTGCCAGCTCACCACCGCCCATCGGGAGGGTCAATGAGCAGTTCTTC. The encoded protein is CASSPPPIGRVNEQFF.

J is TRBJ2-4 and V is TRBV7-2; 9 nucleotides agree with TRBD1. V was pared by 3 bases and J by 5 bases, with 2 bases of the junction left unmatched. Germline V gene sequence: CDR1 SGHTA, CDR2 FQGNSA. The CDR3 sequence is 14 residues long. DNA of the CDR3: TGTGCCAGCAGCTTGGGACAGGGTGAAAACATTCAGTACTTC. Protein product: CASSLGQGENIQYF.

This clone was detected once. V gene TRBV6-5 combines with J gene TRBJ1-4, with 11 bases matching TRBD1. The germline CDR1 and CDR2 sequences are MNHEY and SVGAGI. V shed 4 bases, J shed 8 bases, and the junction held 6 bases outside the gene matches. There are 15 residues in the CDR3. The CDR3 region has the DNA TGTGCCAGCAGTTCTGGACAGGGGGCAAGGGAAAAACTGTTTTTT. Amino acid sequence: CASSSGQGAREKLFF.

This chain connects TRBV23-1 to TRBJ2-7, with unresolved D. TRBV23-1 is filed as an ORF, its function uncertain. The CDR3 loop spans 13 amino acids. The V end lost 6 bases, the J end lost 9 bases, and 18 bases lay between the germline ends. The CDR3: CASSRQSRCRQYF. The CDR3 coding sequence is TGCGCCAGCAGCCGTCAATCGCGTTGTCGGCAGTACTTC.